This passage covers 2 T cell receptor beta chains from one sample sequenced in a study of immune evolution from preneoplasia to lung adenocarcinoma (dated by TCRdb to the early 2020s). The library was generated by the immunoSEQ multiplex PCR assay. Sourced from immuneACCESS, this table was stored by TCRdb with only in-frame sequences that have V and J called. A share of the clones is absent; for the studies checked, an unresolved V gene accounts for under half, and the remainder has no known explanation. Across this sample there are about 9,000 clones, with around 90% seen only once. 2.3% of the sample rests with the top ten. The source material was FFPE invasive lung adenocarcinoma tissue. The cell subset or site label for this specimen denotes: frankly invasive lung adenocarcinoma (ADC). The receptors were gathered from a person aged 70 to 79 with invasive lung adenocarcinoma.

This clone showed up just once. J is TRBJ2-7 and V is TRBV18; 11 bases are a match to TRBD2. The germline CDR1 and CDR2 sequences are KGHSH and LQKENI. Trimming at V came to 4 bases and at J to 2 bases, leaving 4 bases not matched to a gene. This CDR3 has 15 residues. The CDR3 coding sequence is TGTGCCAGCTCACGGGGACTAGCGGAGCCCTACGAGCAGTACTTC. This encodes CASSRGLAEPYEQYF.

This chain joins TRBV18 and TRBJ2-5; tentative D call: TRBD2 (7 bases). The CDR3 length is 14 residues. The germline gives CDR1 KGHSH, CDR2 LQKENI. V was cut by 6 bases and J by 4 bases, with 15 bases left in between. CDR3 amino acids: CASSGGAFGETQYF. The CDR3 DNA follows: TGTGCCAGCTCGGGGGGGGCCTTCGGAGAGACCCAGTACTTC.